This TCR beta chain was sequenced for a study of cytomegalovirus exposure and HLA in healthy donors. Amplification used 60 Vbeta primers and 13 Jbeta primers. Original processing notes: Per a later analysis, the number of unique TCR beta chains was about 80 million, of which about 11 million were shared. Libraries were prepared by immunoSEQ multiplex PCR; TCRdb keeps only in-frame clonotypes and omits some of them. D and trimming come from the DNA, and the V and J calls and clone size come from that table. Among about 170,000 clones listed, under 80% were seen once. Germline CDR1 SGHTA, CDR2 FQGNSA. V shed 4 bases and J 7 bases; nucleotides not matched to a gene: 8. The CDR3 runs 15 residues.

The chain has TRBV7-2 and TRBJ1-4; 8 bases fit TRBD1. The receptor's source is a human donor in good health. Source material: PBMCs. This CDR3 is CASSSPGGEGEKLFF. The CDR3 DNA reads TGTGCCAGCAGCTCCCCAGGGGGCGAGGGTGAAAAACTGTTTTTT.